These 32 T cell receptor beta chains were sequenced from one sample in a study of T-cell memory formation after mild COVID-19. A single record per CDR3 protein comes from TCRdb applying MiXCR to the 5' RACE reads. This table has about 110,000 distinct CDR3 sequences, around 17% appearing once. The sample consisted of PBMCs or a T cell subset sorted from them (not recorded which). Source of these receptors: a man between 18 and 35 years old who had mild COVID-19 (a few samples of this study predate the infection). Cell type and time point are not known.

This clonotype was counted at least ten times. The V call is TRBV4-1, the J call TRBJ2-2; TRBD1 matches 8 bases. Trimming at V came to 1 base and at J to 5 bases, leaving 3 bases not matched to a gene. Germline CDR1 reads MGHRA; CDR2 reads YSYEKL. The CDR3 spans 15 residues. The DNA for the CDR3 is TGCGCCAGCAGCCAAGGACAGGGGCAGACCGGGGAGCTGTTTTTT. Translating it yields CASSQGQGQTGELFF.

V is TRBV20-1 and J is TRBJ2-1, with D unresolved. The CDR3 is made up of 11 amino acids. The V and J ends lost 3 bases and 9 bases respectively, with 9 bases between them. Germline loops: CDR1 DFQATT, CDR2 SNEGSKA (reference sequence). The CDR3: CSASQLFEQFF. In nucleotides, the CDR3 is TGCAGTGCTAGCCAACTATTTGAGCAGTTCTTC.

V and J are TRBV20-1 and TRBJ2-4, with TRBD2 matching 8 bases. CDR1 and CDR2 (germline): DFQATT, SNEGSKA (reference sequence). The trim removed 6 bases at V and 6 bases at J, leaving 16 bases unmatched. The CDR3 covers 16 residues. The DNA for the CDR3 is TGCAGTGCAAGAAACCCACGGGGGGGTTATGGAAACATTCAGTACTTC. Translated, it gives CSARNPRGGYGNIQYF.

A few counts support this clonotype. V is TRBV4-1 and J is TRBJ1-5, with 7 bases identical to TRBD1. V shed 0 bases, J shed 7 bases, and the junction held 9 bases outside the gene matches. Germline-derived CDR1 and CDR2 are MGHRA and YSYEKL. The CDR3 extends over 16 amino acids. CDR3: CASSQDLGQTWQPQHF. CDR3 coding DNA: TGCGCCAGCAGCCAAGATTTGGGACAGACTTGGCAGCCCCAGCATTTT.

This clonotype showed up just a few times. The chain employs TRBV6-5 and TRBJ1-5, with a tentative D call TRBD1 (5 bases). This CDR3 has 13 amino acids. Looked up from germline, CDR1 is MNHEY and CDR2 is SVGAGI. The ends were cut back, 2 bases at V and 7 bases at J, with 9 bases in the middle. This CDR3 reads CASSYERGQPQHF. CDR3 coding DNA: TGTGCCAGCAGTTACGAAAGGGGACAGCCCCAGCATTTT.

CDR3 in DNA: TGCGCCACCGCCAGAGGGGTCCGGAACACCGGGGAGCTGTTTTTT. Its protein product is CATARGVRNTGELFF. J is TRBJ2-2 and V is TRBV5-1, with D possibly being TRBD1 or TRBD2 (5 bases each). The CDR3 sequence is 15 residues long. The germline gives CDR1 SGHRS, CDR2 YFSETQ. The V end was cut by 9 bases, the J end by 1 base, with 16 bases between. Combining the CDR3 with reference TRBV5-1 and TRBJ2-2 gives the whole variable domain KAGVTQTPRYLIKTRGQQVTLSCSPISGHRSVSWYQQTPGQGLQFLFEYFSETQRNKGNFPGRFSGRQFSNSRSEMNVSTLELGDSALYLCATARGVRNTGELFFGEGSRLTVL.

The chain combines TRBV5-1 with TRBJ2-3, with D hard to call. Germline loops: CDR1 SGHRS, CDR2 YFSETQ. The CDR3 is made up of 14 amino acids. V was cut by 0 bases and J by 2 bases, with 7 bases left in between. CDR3 protein: CASSLDFFTDTQYF. The CDR3 coding sequence is TGCGCCAGCAGCTTGGACTTCTTCACAGATACGCAGTATTTT.

V and J are TRBV20-1 and TRBJ2-1; 8 bases align to TRBD2. The CDR3 totals 16 residues. V trimming: 4 bases; J trimming: 6 bases; junction bases outside the gene matches: 14. Per the germline V gene, CDR1 is DFQATT and CDR2 is SNEGSKA (reference sequence). The CDR3 region is CSAISSGGAYPNEQFF. DNA for the CDR3: TGCAGTGCTATAAGCTCCGGGGGGGCCTATCCCAATGAGCAGTTCTTC.

The V gene is TRBV7-2, the J gene TRBJ2-7; D may be TRBD2 (6 bases). The V gene lost 5 bases and the J gene lost 7 bases, with 9 bases spanning the gap. CDR3 length: 11 amino acids. Germline CDR1 and CDR2: SGHTA and FQGNSA. The CDR3 protein is CASSPGVEQYF. The CDR3 region has the DNA TGTGCCAGCAGCCCGGGGGTTGAGCAGTACTTC.

This clonotype has only a few counts. The chain joins TRBV2 to TRBJ2-3; 11 bases fit TRBD2. The CDR3 is 15 amino acids. Germline CDR1 is SNHLY and CDR2 is FYNNEI. Germline trimming cut 4 bases from V and 9 bases from J; bases unmatched to any gene: 9. The CDR3 protein is CASSGLAGWVGTQYF. CDR3 nucleotide sequence: TGTGCCAGCAGTGGACTAGCGGGATGGGTTGGAACGCAGTATTTT.

This chain uses TRBV7-2 with TRBJ2-2; the D is unclear. Germline V gene sequence: CDR1 SGHTA, CDR2 FQGNSA. The V and J ends lost 5 bases and 1 base respectively, with 5 bases between them. This CDR3 is 13 amino acids long. Written as DNA, the CDR3 is TGTGCCAGCAGCCCCGGGAACACCGGGGAGCTGTTTTTT. It is translated as CASSPGNTGELFF.

This clonotype was detected a few times. The gene calls are TRBV6-5 and TRBJ1-2; TRBD1 matches at 7 bases. Per germline, CDR1 MNHEY and CDR2 SVGAGI. The CDR3 length is 14 residues. V shed 4 bases, J shed 5 bases, and the junction held 7 bases outside the gene matches. Written as DNA, the CDR3 is TGTGCCAGCAGTTCGACAGGGAGGCTGTATGGCTACACCTTC. Amino acids: CASSSTGRLYGYTF.

The CDR3, as DNA: TGTGCCAGCAGTGCTCAGGGGACCCAGTACTTC. This translates into CASSAQGTQYF. V and J are TRBV6-6 and TRBJ2-5, with D perhaps matching TRBD1 (5 bases). CDR1 MNHNY and CDR2 SVGAGI come from the germline V gene (reference sequence). Trimming took 5 bases from V and 7 from J, leaving 8 bases between them. The CDR3 length is 11 residues.

This chain connects TRBV24-1 to TRBJ2-7; D unresolved. The CDR3 is made up of 9 amino acids. Germline V lookup: CDR1 KGHDR, CDR2 SFDVKD. V lost 10 bases to trimming and J lost 13 bases, with 13 bases between them. The CDR3: CATVKTGYF. CDR3 nucleotides: TGTGCCACGGTCAAAACTGGATACTTC.

This clonotype has a handful of counts. The gene calls are TRBV20-1 and TRBJ1-2; no definite D call. The CDR3 is 11 amino acids. Trimming took 6 bases from V and 4 from J, leaving 9 bases between them. Germline CDR1 DFQATT, CDR2 SNEGSKA (reference sequence). The CDR3 here is CSAPTLYGYTF. In nucleotides, the CDR3 is TGCAGTGCCCCAACTCTCTATGGCTACACCTTC.

The chain couples TRBV6-5 to TRBJ2-3, with TRBD2 matching 12 bases. CDR1 is MNHEY and CDR2 is SVGAGI in the germline V gene. CDR3 size: 15 residues. The ends lost 8 bases at V and 0 bases at J; junction bases unmatched: 3. Here the CDR3 DNA reads TGTGCCAGCTGGACTAGCGGGGCCAGCACAGATACGCAGTATTTT. Translation gives CASWTSGASTDTQYF.

The chain couples TRBV2 to TRBJ2-7; D ambiguous. The length of the CDR3 is 13 residues. The V end lost 3 bases, the J end lost 0 bases, and 6 bases lay between the germline ends. Per the germline V gene, CDR1 is SNHLY and CDR2 is FYNNEI. In nucleotides, the CDR3 is TGTGCCAGCAGTGACTGGATCTCCTACGAGCAGTACGTC. Translating gives CASSDWISYEQYV.

This clonotype occurred a few times. Here the CDR3 DNA reads TGCAGTGCTAGAGTTCCGGGACTCAAAGAGACCCAGTACTTC. Amino acids: CSARVPGLKETQYF. The rearrangement links TRBV20-1 to TRBJ2-5, with TRBD2 as a possible D gene (6 bases). V lost 1 base and J lost 3, with 12 bases in between. The CDR3 sequence is 14 residues long. Germline V gene data show CDR1 as DFQATT and CDR2 as SNEGSKA (reference sequence).

V and J are TRBV5-1 and TRBJ2-3; D is possibly TRBD1 or TRBD2 (5 bases each). V lost 2 bases and J 4 bases, leaving 14 bases between the germline ends. The length of the CDR3 is 15 residues. In germline, CDR1 is SGHRS, CDR2 YFSETQ. CDR3 bases: TGCGCCAGCAGCTTTTCGGGGCTTCAGGCAGATACGCAGTATTTT. Translated, it gives CASSFSGLQADTQYF.

This clonotype occurred a few times. The chain uses TRBV18 and TRBJ2-1; D remains ambiguous. Trimming took off 3 bases at V and 8 bases at J, with 8 bases between the two ends. Germline V gene lookup returns CDR1 KGHSH and CDR2 LQKENI. The length of the CDR3 is 12 residues. CDR3 sequence (DNA): TGTGCCAGCTCACCCTCTGGTGATGAGCAGTTCTTC. This sequence encodes CASSPSGDEQFF. Using reference TRBV18 and TRBJ2-1 for the parts outside the CDR3, the full variable domain is NAGVMQNPRHLVRRRGQEARLRCSPMKGHSHVYWYRQLPEEGLKFMVYLQKENIIDESGMPKERFSAEFPKEGPSILRIQQVVRGDSAAYFCASSPSGDEQFFGPGTRLTVL.

The chain joins TRBV5-5 to TRBJ2-3; D gene unclear. The germline gives CDR1 SGHKS, CDR2 YYEKEE (reference sequence). This CDR3 region has 9 residues. V was pared by 7 bases and J by 6 bases, with 3 bases between. The CDR3 DNA reads as TGTGCCAGCGGCGATACGCAGTATTTT. Protein: CASGDTQYF. The variable domain in full, with the rest retrieved from reference TRBV5-5 and TRBJ2-3, is DAGVTQSPTHLIKTRGQQVTLRCSPISGHKSVSWYQQVLGQGPQFIFQYYEKEERGRGNFPDRFSARQFPNYSSELNVNALLLGDSALYLCASGDTQYFGPGTRLTVL.

This clonotype appeared a few times. The chain recombines TRBV5-6 with TRBJ1-2; D unclear. Trimming removed 2 bases at V and 0 bases at J, with 14 bases between. There are 16 residues in the CDR3. Germline-derived CDR1 and CDR2 are SGHDT and YYEEEE. CDR3 protein: CASSFWGLSANYGYTF. The CDR3 region has the DNA TGTGCCAGCAGCTTTTGGGGTCTTTCAGCTAACTATGGCTACACCTTC.

This clonotype was detected a few times. The junction departs from germline at one end; a sequencing error may be responsible. V usage is TRBV12-3 or TRBV12-4 and J usage is TRBJ1-5; D gene unclear. The CDR3 loop spans 15 amino acids. The CDR3 bases are TGTGCCAGCAGTCTCGCCGGGCTTAGCTATCAGCCCCAGCATTTT. Translating it yields CASSLAGLSYQPQHF.

This clonotype showed up many times. This rearrangement joins TRBV9 to TRBJ2-5; D might be TRBD2 (7 bases). This CDR3 region has 15 residues. CDR1 SGDLS and CDR2 YYNGEE come from the germline V gene. Trimming removed 0 bases at V and 5 bases at J, with 14 bases between. The CDR3 nucleotides are TGTGCCAGCAGCGTAGGGGCGGGGGCAGGGGAGACCCAGTACTTC. Its translation: CASSVGAGAGETQYF. Full variable domain (missing parts from reference TRBV9 and TRBJ2-5): DSGVTQTPKHLITATGQRVTLRCSPRSGDLSVYWYQQSLDQGLQFLIQYYNGEERAKGNILERFSAQQFPDLHSELNLSSLELGDSALYFCASSVGAGAGETQYFGPGTRLLVL.

In this sample, this clonotype turned up a few times. The chain recombines TRBV7-2 with TRBJ1-6; D might be TRBD1 (5 bases). The CDR3 sequence is 13 residues long. The V gene's germline CDR1 is SGHTA and CDR2 FQGNSA. Trimming shortened V by 5 bases and J by 9 bases, and 11 bases separated the two germline ends. In DNA, the CDR3 is TGTGCCAGCAGCCCCTCCGGGGGTTCACCCCTCCACTTT. Amino acids: CASSPSGGSPLHF.

V gene TRBV29-1 combines with J gene TRBJ2-5; 13 bases align to TRBD2. After removal of 4 bases from V and 7 bases from J, the junction contained 6 bases not matched to a gene. In germline, CDR1 is SQVTM, CDR2 ANQGSEA. The CDR3 contains 14 residues. The CDR3 loop reads CSVGLAGGIRTQYF. The DNA of the CDR3 is TGCAGCGTTGGACTAGCGGGGGGAATCAGGACCCAGTACTTC. The full variable domain, in which reference TRBV29-1 and TRBJ2-5 provide the parts outside the CDR3, is SAVISQKPSRDICQRGTSLTIQCQVDSQVTMMFWYRQQPGQSLTLIATANQGSEATYESGFVIDKFPISRPNLTFSTLTVSNMSPEDSSIYLCSVGLAGGIRTQYFGPGTRLLVL.

This clonotype came up many times. The chain couples TRBV24-1 to TRBJ2-1; TRBD1 might be the D (6 bases). The CDR3 spans 12 residues. CDR1 is KGHDR, CDR2 SFDVKD, per germline. V shed 4 bases and J shed 15 bases, with 15 bases lying between them. The DNA for the CDR3 is TGTGCCACCAGTGAATTTACAGGGTCTTGGTTCTTC. It codes for CATSEFTGSWFF.

The chain is built from TRBV14 and TRBJ1-1; D might be TRBD1 (6 bases). The CDR3 consists of 14 residues. The V and J ends lost 4 bases and 4 bases respectively, with 13 bases between them. The germline V gene encodes CDR1 SGHDN and CDR2 FVKESK. The CDR3 loop reads CASSPIQGPTEAFF. Written as DNA, the CDR3 is TGTGCCAGCAGCCCAATCCAGGGGCCCACTGAAGCTTTCTTT.

This clonotype was counted ten times or more. The chain combines TRBV6-5 with TRBJ1-1; 7 positions match TRBD1. Germline V lookup: CDR1 MNHEY, CDR2 SVGAGI. The CDR3 is made up of 13 amino acids. The J segment lost 4 bases and the V segment lost 4 bases, leaving 3 bases of the junction unmatched. The CDR3 sequence is CASSLYRGTEAFF. The CDR3 DNA sequence: TGTGCCAGCAGTTTGTACAGGGGCACTGAAGCTTTCTTT.

The V call is TRBV2, the J call TRBJ2-3; D is uncertain. This CDR3 is built from 13 residues. Trimming removed 6 bases from V and 6 bases from J, with 13 bases in between. Germline values: CDR1 SNHLY, CDR2 FYNNEI. CDR3 coding DNA: TGTGCCAGCAGAGAGTCCTATTCTGATACGCAGTATTTT. Translated: CASRESYSDTQYF.

This clonotype showed up just a few times. V gene TRBV20-1 combines with J gene TRBJ2-3; 9 bases map to TRBD2. This CDR3 contains 14 residues. V lost 6 bases to trimming and J lost 5 bases; unmatched junction nucleotides: 9. From germline, CDR1 is DFQATT and CDR2 SNEGSKA (reference sequence). The CDR3 region has the DNA TGCAGTGCAGGGCTGCGGGGGGGCAGAGATACGCAGTATTTT. Its translation is CSAGLRGGRDTQYF.

The chain uses TRBV5-1 and TRBJ1-1; 10 nucleotides agree with TRBD1. The CDR3 spans 17 residues. Germline lookup yields CDR1 SGHRS and CDR2 YFSETQ. J gave up 1 base and V 4 bases, and 10 bases lay outside the gene matches. The CDR3 nucleotides are TGCGCCAGCAGCGCGTCGACAGGGGGCGCAAGGAACACTGAAGCTTTCTTT. This translates into CASSASTGGARNTEAFF.